The present T cell receptor beta chain was sequenced within a study of blood T cell repertoires in COVID-19. For the study at large: Acute and convalescent COVID-19 specimens originated in the United States, Italy and Spain. PBMCs, B-cell-depleted T cells, or T cells provided the cDNA or gDNA that made up the material.

The V end lost 0 bases, the J end lost 3 bases, and 12 bases lay between the germline ends. Germline V gene data show CDR1 as MGHRA and CDR2 as YSYEKL. The CDR3 sequence is 16 residues long. The authors' processing: The assay estimated nucleated cells by amplifying reference gene primers. Data came from immunoSEQ multiplex PCR; TCRdb stores just in-frame clones and leaves some out. That table supplies the V and J calls and clone size; D and trimming were determined from the DNA. The sample contains about 140,000 clones, 80% to 85% of which appear only once. Material for sequencing was peripheral blood. The chain has TRBV4-1 and TRBJ2-1; D is undetermined. This receptor was taken from a woman aged 55-69 years with acute or convalescent COVID-19. CDR3 sequence: CASSQDSSPGYNEQFF. Written as DNA, the CDR3 is TGCGCCAGCAGCCAAGATTCATCTCCCGGCTACAATGAGCAGTTCTTC.